This note documents a single T cell receptor beta chain sequence. Clones were sequenced by immunoSEQ multiplex PCR, and TCRdb holds only the in-frame ones, with some missing. Among more than 250,000 clones listed, around 87% were seen once. This entry comes from a study of blood T cell repertoires in COVID-19. This TCR was recovered from a woman in her 30s who had recovered from COVID-19. The sequenced material came from PBMCs or T cells enriched from blood (not recorded which).

The CDR3 nucleotides read TGCGCCAGCAGCCCCTGGACAGGGACGCCAGATACGCAGTATTTT. It codes for CASSPWTGTPDTQYF. The chain employs TRBV5-1 and TRBJ2-3; 8 positions match TRBD1. This CDR3 is 15 amino acids long. V shed 4 bases and J 4 bases; nucleotides not matched to a gene: 8. Germline loops: CDR1 SGHRS, CDR2 YFSETQ.